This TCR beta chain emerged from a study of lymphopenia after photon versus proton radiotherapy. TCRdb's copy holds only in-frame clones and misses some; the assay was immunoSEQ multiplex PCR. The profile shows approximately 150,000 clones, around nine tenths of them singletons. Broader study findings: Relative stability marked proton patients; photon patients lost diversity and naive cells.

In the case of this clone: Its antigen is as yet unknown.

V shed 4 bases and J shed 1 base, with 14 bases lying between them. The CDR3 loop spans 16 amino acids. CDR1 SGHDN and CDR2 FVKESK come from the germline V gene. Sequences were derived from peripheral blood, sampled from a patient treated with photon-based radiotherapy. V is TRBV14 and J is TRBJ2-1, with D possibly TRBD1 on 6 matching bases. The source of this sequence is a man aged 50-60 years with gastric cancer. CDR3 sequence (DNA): TGTGCCAGCAGCCGAACAGGGAAAGGATCCTACAATGAGCAGTTCTTC. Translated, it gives CASSRTGKGSYNEQFF.